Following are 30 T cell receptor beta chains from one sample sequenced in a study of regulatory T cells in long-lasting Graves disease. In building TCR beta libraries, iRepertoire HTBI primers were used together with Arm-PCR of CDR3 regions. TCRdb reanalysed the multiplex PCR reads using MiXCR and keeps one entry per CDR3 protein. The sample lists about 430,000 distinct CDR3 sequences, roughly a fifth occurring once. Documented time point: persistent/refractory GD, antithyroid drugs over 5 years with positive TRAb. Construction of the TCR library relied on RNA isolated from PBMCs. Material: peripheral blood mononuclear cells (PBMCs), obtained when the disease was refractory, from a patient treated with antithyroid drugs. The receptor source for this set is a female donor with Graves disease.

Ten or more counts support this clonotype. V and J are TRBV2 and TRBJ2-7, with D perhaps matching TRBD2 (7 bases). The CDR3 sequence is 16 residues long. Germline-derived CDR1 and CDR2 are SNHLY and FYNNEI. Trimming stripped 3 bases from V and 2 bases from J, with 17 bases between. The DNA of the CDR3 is TGTGCCAGCAGTGAGAGGGGGGGACTGATAACCTACGAGCAGTACTTC. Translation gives CASSERGGLITYEQYF.

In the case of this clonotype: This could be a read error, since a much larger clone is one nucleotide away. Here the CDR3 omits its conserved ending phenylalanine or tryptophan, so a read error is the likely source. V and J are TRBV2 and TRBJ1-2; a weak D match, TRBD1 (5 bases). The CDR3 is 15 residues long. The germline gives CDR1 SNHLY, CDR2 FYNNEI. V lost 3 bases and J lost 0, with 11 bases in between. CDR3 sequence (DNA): TGTGCCAGCAGTGATGCGGGGGTCCCTAACTATGGCTACACCCTC. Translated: CASSDAGVPNYGYTL.

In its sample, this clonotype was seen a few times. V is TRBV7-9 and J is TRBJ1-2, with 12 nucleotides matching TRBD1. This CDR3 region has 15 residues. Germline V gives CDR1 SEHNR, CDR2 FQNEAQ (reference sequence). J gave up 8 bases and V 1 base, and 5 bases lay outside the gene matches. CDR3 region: CASSLVWDRGLGYTF. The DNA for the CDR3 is TGTGCCAGCAGCTTAGTATGGGACAGGGGGCTCGGCTACACCTTC. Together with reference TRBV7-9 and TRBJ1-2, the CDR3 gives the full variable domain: DTGVSQNPRHKITKRGQNVTFRCDPISEHNRLYWYRQTLGQGPEFLTYFQNEAQLEKSRLLSDRFSAERPKGSFSTLEIQRTEQGDSAMYLCASSLVWDRGLGYTFGSGTRLTVV.

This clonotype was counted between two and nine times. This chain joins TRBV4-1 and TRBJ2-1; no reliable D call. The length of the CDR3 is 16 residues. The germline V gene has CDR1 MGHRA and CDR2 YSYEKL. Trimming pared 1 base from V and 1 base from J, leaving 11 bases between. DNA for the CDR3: TGCGCCAGCAGCCAAGTCTTCCTCGGATCCTACAATGAGCAGTTCTTC. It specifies CASSQVFLGSYNEQFF.

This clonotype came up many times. Here the CDR3 DNA reads TGTGCCAGCAGCTTAGATCTGGTATTAACCTACGAGCAGTACTTC. This gives the protein CASSLDLVLTYEQYF. The V and J genes are TRBV11-2 and TRBJ2-7; unclear D gene. Germline CDR1 is SGHAT and CDR2 is FQNNGV. V was clipped by 0 bases and J by 2 bases, with 11 bases between them. The CDR3 has 15 residues.

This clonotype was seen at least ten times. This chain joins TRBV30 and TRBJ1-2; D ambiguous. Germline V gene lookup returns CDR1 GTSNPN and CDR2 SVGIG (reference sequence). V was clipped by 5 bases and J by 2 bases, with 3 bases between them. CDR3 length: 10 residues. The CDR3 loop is CAWENYGYTF. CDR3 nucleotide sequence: TGTGCCTGGGAAAACTATGGCTACACCTTC.

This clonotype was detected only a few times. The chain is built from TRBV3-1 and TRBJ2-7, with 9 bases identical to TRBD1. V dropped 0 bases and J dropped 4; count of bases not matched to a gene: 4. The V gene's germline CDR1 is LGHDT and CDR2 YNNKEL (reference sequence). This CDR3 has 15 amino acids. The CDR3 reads CASSQENRGLYEQYF. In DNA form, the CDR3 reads TGTGCCAGCAGCCAAGAAAACAGGGGGCTGTACGAGCAGTACTTC.

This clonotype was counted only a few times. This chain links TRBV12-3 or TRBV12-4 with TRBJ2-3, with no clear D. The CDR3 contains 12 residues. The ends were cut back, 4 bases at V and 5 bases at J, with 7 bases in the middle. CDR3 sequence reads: CASSSGGDTQYF. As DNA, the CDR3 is TGTGCCAGCAGTTCCGGCGGAGATACGCAGTATTTT.

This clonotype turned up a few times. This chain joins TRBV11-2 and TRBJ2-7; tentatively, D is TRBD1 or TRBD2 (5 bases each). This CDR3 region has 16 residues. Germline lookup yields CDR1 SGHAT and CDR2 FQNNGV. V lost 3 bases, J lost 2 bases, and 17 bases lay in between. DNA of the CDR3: TGTGCCAGCAGCTTGCGAAGACAGCGACTAACCTACGAGCAGTACTTC. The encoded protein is CASSLRRQRLTYEQYF.

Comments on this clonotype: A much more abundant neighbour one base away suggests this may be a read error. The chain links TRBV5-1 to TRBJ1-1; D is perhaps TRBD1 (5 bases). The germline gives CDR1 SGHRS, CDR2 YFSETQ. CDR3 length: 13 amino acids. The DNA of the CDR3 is TGCGTCAGCAGCTCTCTGGGGCACACTGAAGCTTTCTTT. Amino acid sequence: CVSSSLGHTEAFF.

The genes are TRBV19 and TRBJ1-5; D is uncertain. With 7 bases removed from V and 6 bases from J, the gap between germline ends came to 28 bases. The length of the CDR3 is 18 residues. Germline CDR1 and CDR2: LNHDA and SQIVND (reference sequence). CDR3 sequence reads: CASMPLVGSDGNGQPQHF. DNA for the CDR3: TGTGCCAGTATGCCATTGGTCGGTTCCGATGGAAACGGTCAGCCCCAGCATTTT.

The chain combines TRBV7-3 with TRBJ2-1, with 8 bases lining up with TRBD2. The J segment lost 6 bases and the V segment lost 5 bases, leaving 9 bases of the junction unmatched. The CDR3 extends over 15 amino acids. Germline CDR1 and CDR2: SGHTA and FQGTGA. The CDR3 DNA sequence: TGTGCCAGCAGCCCGGGAGCGGGAGATCTCAATGAGCAGTTCTTC. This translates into CASSPGAGDLNEQFF.

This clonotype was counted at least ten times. The CDR3 nucleotides read TGTGCCAGCAGTATGGACAGGACGAGACTCCAGCAAGAGACCCAGTACTTC. Protein: CASSMDRTRLQQETQYF. This rearrangement joins TRBV7-9 to TRBJ2-5; 7 positions agree with TRBD1. Per the germline V gene, CDR1 is SEHNR and CDR2 is FQNEAQ (reference sequence). CDR3 length: 17 residues. Losses at the gene ends were 6 bases for V and 2 bases for J; bases not matched to a gene: 15. Full variable domain (outside the CDR3, taken from reference TRBV7-9 and TRBJ2-5): DTGVSQNPRHKITKRGQNVTFRCDPISEHNRLYWYRQTLGQGPEFLTYFQNEAQLEKSRLLSDRFSAERPKGSFSTLEIQRTEQGDSAMYLCASSMDRTRLQQETQYFGPGTRLLVL.

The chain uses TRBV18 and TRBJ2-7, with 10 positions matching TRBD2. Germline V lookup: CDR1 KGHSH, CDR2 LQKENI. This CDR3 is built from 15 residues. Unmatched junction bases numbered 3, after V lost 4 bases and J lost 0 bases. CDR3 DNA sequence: TGTGCCAGCTCACGTGCTAGCGGGAGCTCCTACGAGCAGTACTTC. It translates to CASSRASGSSYEQYF.

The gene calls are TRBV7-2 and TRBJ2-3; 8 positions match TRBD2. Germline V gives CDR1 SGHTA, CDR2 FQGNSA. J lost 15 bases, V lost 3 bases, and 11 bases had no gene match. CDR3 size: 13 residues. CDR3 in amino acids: CASSFASRGVEYF. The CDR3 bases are TGTGCCAGCAGCTTCGCCTCGCGGGGGGTAGAATATTTT.

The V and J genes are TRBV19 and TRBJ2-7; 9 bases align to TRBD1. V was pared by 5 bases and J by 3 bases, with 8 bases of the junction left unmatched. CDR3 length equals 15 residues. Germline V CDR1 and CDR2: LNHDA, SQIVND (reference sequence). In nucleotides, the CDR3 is TGTGCCAGTAGTCAAACAGGGGGCATGAGCTACGAGCAGTACTTC. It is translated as CASSQTGGMSYEQYF.

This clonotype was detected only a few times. CDR3 loop: CASSLAEVAGVPYEQYF. The CDR3 DNA sequence: TGTGCCAGCAGCTTGGCGGAAGTGGCGGGAGTTCCCTACGAGCAGTACTTC. The V gene is TRBV5-4, the J gene TRBJ2-7; 7 nucleotides match TRBD2. Looked up from germline, CDR1 is SGHNT and CDR2 is YYREEE (reference sequence). The CDR3 consists of 17 residues. Germline trimming cut 0 bases from V and 2 bases from J; bases unmatched to any gene: 11.

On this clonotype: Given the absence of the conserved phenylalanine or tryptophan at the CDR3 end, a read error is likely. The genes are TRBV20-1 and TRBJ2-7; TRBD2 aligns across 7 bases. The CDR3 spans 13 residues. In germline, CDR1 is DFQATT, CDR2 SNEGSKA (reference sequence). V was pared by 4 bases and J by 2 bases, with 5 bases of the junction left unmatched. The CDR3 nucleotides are TGCAGTGCTAACGGGGGAGGGCCCTACGAGCAGTACTCC. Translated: CSANGGGPYEQYS.

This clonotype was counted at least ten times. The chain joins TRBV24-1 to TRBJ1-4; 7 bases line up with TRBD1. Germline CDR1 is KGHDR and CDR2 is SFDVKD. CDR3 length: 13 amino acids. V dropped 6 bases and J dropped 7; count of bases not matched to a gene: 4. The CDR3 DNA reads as TGTGCCACCAGTAAGAGACAGGGTGAAAAACTGTTTTTT. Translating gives CATSKRQGEKLFF.

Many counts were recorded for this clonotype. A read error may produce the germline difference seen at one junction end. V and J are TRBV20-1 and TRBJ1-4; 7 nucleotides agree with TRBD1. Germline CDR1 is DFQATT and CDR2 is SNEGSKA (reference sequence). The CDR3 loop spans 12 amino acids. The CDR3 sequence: CSATGAGEKLFF. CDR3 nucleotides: TGCAGCGCTACAGGGGCGGGTGAAAAACTGTTTTTT.

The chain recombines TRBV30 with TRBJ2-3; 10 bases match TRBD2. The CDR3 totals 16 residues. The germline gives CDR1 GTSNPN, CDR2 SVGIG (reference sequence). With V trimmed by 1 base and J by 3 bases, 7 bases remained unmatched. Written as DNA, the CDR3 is TGTGCCTGGAGTGGTCCTAGCGGGAGTGGGACAGATACGCAGTATTTT. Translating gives CAWSGPSGSGTDTQYF.

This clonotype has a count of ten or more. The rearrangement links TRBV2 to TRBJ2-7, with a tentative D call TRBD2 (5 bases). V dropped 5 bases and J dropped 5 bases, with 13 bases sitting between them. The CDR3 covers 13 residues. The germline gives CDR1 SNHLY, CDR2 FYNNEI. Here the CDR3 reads CASSRGPPDEQYF. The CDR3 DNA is TGTGCCAGCAGTCGAGGGCCCCCAGACGAGCAGTACTTC.

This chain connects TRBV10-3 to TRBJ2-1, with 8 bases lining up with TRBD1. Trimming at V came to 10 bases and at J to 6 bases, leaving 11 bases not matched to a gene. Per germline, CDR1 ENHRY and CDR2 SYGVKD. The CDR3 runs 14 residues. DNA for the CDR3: TGTGCCACCACCCAGGGGGCGCCCACCAATGAGCAGTTCTTC. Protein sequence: CATTQGAPTNEQFF.

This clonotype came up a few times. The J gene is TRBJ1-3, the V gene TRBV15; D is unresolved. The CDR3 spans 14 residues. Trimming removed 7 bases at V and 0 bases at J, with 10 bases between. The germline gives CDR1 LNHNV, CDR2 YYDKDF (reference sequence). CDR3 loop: CATTSRSSGNTIYF. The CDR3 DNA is TGTGCCACCACCTCGCGAAGCTCTGGAAACACCATATATTTT.

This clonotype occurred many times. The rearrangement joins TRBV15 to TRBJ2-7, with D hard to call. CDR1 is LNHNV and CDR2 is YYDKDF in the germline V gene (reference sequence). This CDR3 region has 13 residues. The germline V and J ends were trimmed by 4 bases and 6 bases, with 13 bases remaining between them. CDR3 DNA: TGTGCCACCAGCACCGGGCCACGGGCCGAGCAGTACTTC. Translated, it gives CATSTGPRAEQYF.

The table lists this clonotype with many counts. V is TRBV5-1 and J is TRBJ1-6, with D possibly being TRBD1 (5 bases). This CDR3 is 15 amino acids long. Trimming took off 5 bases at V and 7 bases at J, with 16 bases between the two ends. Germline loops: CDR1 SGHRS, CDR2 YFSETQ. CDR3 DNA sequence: TGCGCCAGCAGGCCCGCCCAAGGGACGAATTCACCCCTCCACTTT. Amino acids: CASRPAQGTNSPLHF.

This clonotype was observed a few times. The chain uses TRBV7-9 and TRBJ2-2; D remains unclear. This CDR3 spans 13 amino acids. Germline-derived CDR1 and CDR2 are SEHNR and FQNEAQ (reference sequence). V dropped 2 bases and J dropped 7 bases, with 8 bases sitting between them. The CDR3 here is CASSLRVGGELFF. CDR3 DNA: TGTGCCAGCAGCTTAAGGGTTGGCGGGGAGCTGTTTTTT.

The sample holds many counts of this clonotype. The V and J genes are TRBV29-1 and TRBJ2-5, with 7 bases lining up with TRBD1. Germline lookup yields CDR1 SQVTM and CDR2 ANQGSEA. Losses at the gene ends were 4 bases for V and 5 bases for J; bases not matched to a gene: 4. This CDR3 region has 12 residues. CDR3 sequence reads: CSVGGGGETQYF. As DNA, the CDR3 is TGCAGCGTTGGAGGGGGCGGGGAGACCCAGTACTTC.

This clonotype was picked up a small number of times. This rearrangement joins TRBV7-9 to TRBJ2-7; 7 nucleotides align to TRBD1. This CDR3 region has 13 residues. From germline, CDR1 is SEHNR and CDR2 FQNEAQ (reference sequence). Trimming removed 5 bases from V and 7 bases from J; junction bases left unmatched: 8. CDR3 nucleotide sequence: TGTGCCAGCAGCCGAACAGGGGTTTTGGAGCAGTACTTC. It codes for CASSRTGVLEQYF. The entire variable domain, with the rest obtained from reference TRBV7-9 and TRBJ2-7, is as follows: DTGVSQNPRHKITKRGQNVTFRCDPISEHNRLYWYRQTLGQGPEFLTYFQNEAQLEKSRLLSDRFSAERPKGSFSTLEIQRTEQGDSAMYLCASSRTGVLEQYFGPGTRLTVT.

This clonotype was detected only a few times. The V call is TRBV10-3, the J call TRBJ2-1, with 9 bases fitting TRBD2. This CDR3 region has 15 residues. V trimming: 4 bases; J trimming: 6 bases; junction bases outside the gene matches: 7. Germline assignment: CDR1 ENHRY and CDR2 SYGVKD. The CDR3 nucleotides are TGTGCCATCAGTGGCCTTAGCGGGAGTCGCAATGAGCAGTTCTTC. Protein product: CAISGLSGSRNEQFF.